This TCR beta chain was captured by sequencing in a study of a mutant IDH1 vaccine in newly diagnosed glioma. Study summary: Once 4-6 weeks had passed after radiotherapy alone, vaccination started, or it started with temozolomide cycles. Most had both radiotherapy and temozolomide beforehand; others had only one.

Germline loops: CDR1 SGHRS, CDR2 YFSETQ. V dropped 2 bases and J dropped 5 bases, with 5 bases sitting between them. The CDR3 loop spans 11 amino acids. The table came from immunoSEQ multiplex PCR; TCRdb's copy has only in-frame clones and leaves some out. The repertoire holds about 32,000 clones, roughly 80% seen once, with over 9% in the top ten. Noted time point: week 35, safety follow-up. In every dose of vaccine, 300 ug of mutant IDH1 20-mer peptide was given alongside topical imiquimod. Across weeks 1, 3, 5, 7, 11, 15, 19 and 23, patients received a vaccination each time, eight in all. Notes on this clone: Its antigen is unknown.

The chain joins TRBV5-1 to TRBJ2-7, with D unresolved. The receptor was isolated from a woman in her thirties or forties with glioma. The input for sequencing was PBMCs, taken from a glioma patient whose treatment included an IDH1 peptide vaccine. CDR3: CASSFGDEQYF. For the CDR3, the DNA is TGCGCCAGCAGCTTTGGGGACGAGCAGTACTTC.